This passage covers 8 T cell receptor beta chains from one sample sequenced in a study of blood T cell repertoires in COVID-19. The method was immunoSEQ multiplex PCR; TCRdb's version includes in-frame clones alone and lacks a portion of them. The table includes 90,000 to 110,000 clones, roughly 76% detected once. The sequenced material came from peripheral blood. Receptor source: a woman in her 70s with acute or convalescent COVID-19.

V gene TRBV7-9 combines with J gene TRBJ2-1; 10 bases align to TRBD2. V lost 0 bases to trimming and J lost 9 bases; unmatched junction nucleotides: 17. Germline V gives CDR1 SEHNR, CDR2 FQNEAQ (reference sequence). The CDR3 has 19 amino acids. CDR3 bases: TGTGCCAGCAGCTTAGCGCAGTCACTACCTCCTCTAGCGGGAGTTGAGCAGTTCTTC. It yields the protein CASSLAQSLPPLAGVEQFF. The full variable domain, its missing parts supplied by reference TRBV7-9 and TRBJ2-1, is DTGVSQNPRHKITKRGQNVTFRCDPISEHNRLYWYRQTLGQGPEFLTYFQNEAQLEKSRLLSDRFSAERPKGSFSTLEIQRTEQGDSAMYLCASSLAQSLPPLAGVEQFFGPGTRLTVL.

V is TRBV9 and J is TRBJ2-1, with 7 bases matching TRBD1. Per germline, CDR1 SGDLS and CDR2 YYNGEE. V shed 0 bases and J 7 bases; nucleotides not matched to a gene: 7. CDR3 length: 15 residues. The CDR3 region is CASSVGRGTVNEQFF. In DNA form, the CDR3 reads TGTGCCAGCAGCGTAGGCCGAGGGACAGTTAATGAGCAGTTCTTC.

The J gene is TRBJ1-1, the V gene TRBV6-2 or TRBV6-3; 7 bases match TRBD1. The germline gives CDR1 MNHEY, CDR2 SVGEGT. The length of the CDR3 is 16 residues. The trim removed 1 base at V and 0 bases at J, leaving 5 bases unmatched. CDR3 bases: TGTGCCAGCAGTTACTATCCGACAGGGTTGAACACTGAAGCTTTCTTT. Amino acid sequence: CASSYYPTGLNTEAFF.

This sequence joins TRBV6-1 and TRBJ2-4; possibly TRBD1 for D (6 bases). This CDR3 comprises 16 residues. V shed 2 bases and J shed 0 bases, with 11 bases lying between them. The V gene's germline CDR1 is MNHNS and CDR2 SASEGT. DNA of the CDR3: TGTGCCAGCAGTGAATGGGCAGGGGTAGCCAAAAACATTCAGTACTTC. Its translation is CASSEWAGVAKNIQYF.

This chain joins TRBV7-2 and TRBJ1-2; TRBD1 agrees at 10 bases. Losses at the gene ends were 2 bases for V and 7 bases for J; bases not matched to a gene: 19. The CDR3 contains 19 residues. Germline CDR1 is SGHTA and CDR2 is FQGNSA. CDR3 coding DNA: TGTGCCAGCAGCTTAACCCCCCGAGTTTTCGGGACAGGGGCCGGTGGCTACACCTTC. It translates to CASSLTPRVFGTGAGGYTF.

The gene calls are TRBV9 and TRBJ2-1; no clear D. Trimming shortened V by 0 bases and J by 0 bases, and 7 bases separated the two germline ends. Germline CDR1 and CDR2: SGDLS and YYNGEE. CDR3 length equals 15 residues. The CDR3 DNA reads TGTGCCAGCAGCGTAGGGAGTAGCTCCTACAATGAGCAGTTCTTC. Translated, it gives CASSVGSSSYNEQFF.

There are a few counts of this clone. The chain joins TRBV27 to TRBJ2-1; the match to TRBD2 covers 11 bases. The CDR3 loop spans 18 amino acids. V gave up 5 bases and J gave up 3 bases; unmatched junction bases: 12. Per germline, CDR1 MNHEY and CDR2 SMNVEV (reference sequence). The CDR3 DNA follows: TGTGCCAGCAGTCAAGGCAAAAGACTAGCGGGGATCTACAATGAGCAGTTCTTC. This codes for CASSQGKRLAGIYNEQFF.

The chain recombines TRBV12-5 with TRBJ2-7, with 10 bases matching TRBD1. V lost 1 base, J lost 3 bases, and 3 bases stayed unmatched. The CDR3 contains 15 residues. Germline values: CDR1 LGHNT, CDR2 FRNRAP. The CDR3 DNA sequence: TGTGCTAGTGGTTTGGGGACAGGGGGGGGCTACGAGCAGTACTTC. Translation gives CASGLGTGGGYEQYF.